This passage covers 22 T cell receptor beta chains from one sample sequenced in a study of T cell repertoires and HLA-DP antigens. The protocol was immunoSEQ multiplex PCR, while the TCRdb copy is restricted to in-frame clones and leaves out a portion. In the table there are 55,000 to 80,000 clones, about four fifths of which are singletons. No antigen is known for these receptors. The source material was CD4+ T cells from PBMCs. Receptor source: a man in his 60s in good health and CMV-seronegative.

This chain connects TRBV28 to TRBJ2-5; D remains ambiguous. V was cut by 8 bases and J by 3 bases, with 7 bases left in between. Germline loops: CDR1 MDHEN, CDR2 SYDVKM. The CDR3 sequence is 11 residues long. The CDR3 DNA sequence: TGTGCCAGCTGTACAGAAGAGACCCAGTACTTC. Translated: CASCTEETQYF.

This rearrangement joins TRBV7-2 to TRBJ1-5, with 9 bases that match TRBD1. Germline V gene lookup returns CDR1 SGHTA and CDR2 FQGNSA. The CDR3 extends over 15 amino acids. The trim removed 5 bases at V and 3 bases at J, leaving 5 bases unmatched. The CDR3 nucleotides are TGTGCCAGCAGCCCGGGACAGGGAAACAATCAGCCCCAGCATTTT. This translates into CASSPGQGNNQPQHF.

The chain joins TRBV7-9 to TRBJ2-6; D gene uncertain. V gave up 4 bases and J gave up 0 bases, with 10 bases separating them. This CDR3 region has 16 residues. Looked up from germline, CDR1 is SEHNR and CDR2 is FQNEAQ (reference sequence). Here the CDR3 reads CASSYTRSSGANVLTF. CDR3 DNA sequence: TGTGCCAGCAGCTACACGCGGAGCTCTGGGGCCAACGTCCTGACTTTC.

The rearrangement uses TRBV5-4 and TRBJ1-3; TRBD1 might be the D (5 bases). CDR3 length: 15 residues. The V and J ends lost 2 bases and 0 bases respectively, with 9 bases between them. The germline V gene has CDR1 SGHNT and CDR2 YYREEE (reference sequence). The CDR3 reads CASSLDRLSGNTIYF. The CDR3 nucleotides are TGTGCCAGCAGCTTAGACAGACTCTCTGGAAACACCATATATTTT.

J is TRBJ1-1 and V is TRBV5-1, with TRBD1 as a possible D gene (5 bases). Germline CDR1 reads SGHRS; CDR2 reads YFSETQ. This CDR3 is 15 amino acids long. V was pared by 5 bases and J by 3 bases, with 17 bases between. The CDR3 reads CASRALGVDDTEAFF. Written as DNA, the CDR3 is TGCGCCAGCAGAGCCTTAGGGGTAGACGACACTGAAGCTTTCTTT.

The chain is built from TRBV19 and TRBJ1-5, with D tentatively TRBD1 (6 bases). There are 15 residues in the CDR3. V was shortened by 3 bases and J by 7 bases, with 16 bases between the two germline ends. Germline V gives CDR1 LNHDA, CDR2 SQIVND (reference sequence). This CDR3 is CASSISHREVQPQHF. CDR3 nucleotides: TGTGCCAGTAGTATTTCCCACAGGGAAGTGCAGCCCCAGCATTTT.

The rearrangement uses TRBV7-2 and TRBJ2-2; D gene uncertain. The germline gives CDR1 SGHTA, CDR2 FQGNSA. V was pared by 1 base and J by 4 bases, with 13 bases between. The CDR3 consists of 16 residues. This chain's CDR3 is CASSLVAQSGTGELFF. In DNA, the CDR3 is TGTGCCAGCAGCTTAGTCGCCCAGAGTGGCACCGGGGAGCTGTTTTTT.

The gene calls are TRBV12-5 and TRBJ2-7; TRBD1 might be the D (5 bases). CDR3 length equals 13 residues. V lost 11 bases and J lost 1, with 15 bases in between. Germline assignment: CDR1 LGHNT and CDR2 FRNRAP. CDR3 bases: TGTGCTCCCTTGGCAGGGAATTCCTACGAGCAGTACGTC. It specifies CAPLAGNSYEQYV.

This clone showed up many times. The identical CDR3 is also encoded by other nucleotide sequences in the sample. This chain uses TRBV30 with TRBJ1-1, with D possibly matching TRBD1 (5 bases). Trimming left V 2 bases short and J 1 base short, with 8 bases between. Germline values: CDR1 GTSNPN, CDR2 SVGIG (reference sequence). This CDR3 has 13 amino acids. The CDR3 sequence: CAWSRGTNTEAFF. Written as DNA, the CDR3 is TGTGCCTGGAGTAGGGGAACGAACACTGAAGCTTTCTTT.

This rearrangement joins TRBV11-2 to TRBJ2-7, with 8 bases identical to TRBD2. The length of the CDR3 is 15 residues. The trim removed 7 bases at V and 4 bases at J, leaving 12 bases unmatched. Per germline, CDR1 SGHAT and CDR2 FQNNGV. CDR3 sequence (DNA): TGTGCCAGCACCTTCGGGGGGGGGTTAGTTTACGAGCAGTACTTC. Its translation is CASTFGGGLVYEQYF.

This chain links TRBV6-6 with TRBJ2-1, with TRBD1 matching 7 bases. This CDR3 has 14 amino acids. Germline CDR1 MNHNY, CDR2 SVGAGI (reference sequence). J gave up 7 bases and V 5 bases, and 8 bases lay outside the gene matches. The CDR3, as DNA: TGTGCCAGCAGTAAGAAGGGGGCAGAAAATGAGCAGTTCTTC. It encodes CASSKKGAENEQFF.

J is TRBJ2-1 and V is TRBV12-2; TRBD2 is taken as the D call from the table, unchecked against the DNA. TRBV12-2 has pseudogene status. CDR3 length equals 15 residues. CDR3 region: CASVISGERANEQFF. The CDR3 coding sequence is TGTGCCAGCGTTATTTCCGGGGAACGGGCCAATGAGCAGTTCTTC.

In regard to this clone: Other DNA sequences within the sample encode an identical CDR3. The J gene is TRBJ1-6, the V gene TRBV7-2; no clear D. Germline V gene lookup returns CDR1 SGHTA and CDR2 FQGNSA. CDR3 length: 14 amino acids. Trimming removed 1 base at V and 4 bases at J, with 5 bases between. CDR3 region: CASSLDGYNSPLHF. The DNA of the CDR3 is TGTGCCAGCAGCTTAGATGGGTATAATTCACCCCTCCACTTT.

This clone has only a few counts. The rearrangement joins TRBV15 to TRBJ1-1, with D possibly being TRBD1 (6 bases). V lost 3 bases and J 0 bases, leaving 14 bases between the germline ends. The V gene's germline CDR1 is LNHNV and CDR2 YYDKDF (reference sequence). This CDR3 region has 16 residues. In nucleotides, the CDR3 is TGTGCCACCAGCAGGAACTACAGGGATTTGAACACTGAAGCTTTCTTT. It specifies CATSRNYRDLNTEAFF.

The rearrangement joins TRBV5-8 to TRBJ2-1; 7 bases agree with TRBD2. The J segment lost 9 bases and the V segment lost 9 bases, leaving 15 bases of the junction unmatched. Germline CDR1 is SGHTS and CDR2 is YDEGEE. The CDR3 spans 14 residues. The CDR3 DNA reads TGTGCCACCAGACGGCGGGAGATGCATGTTGAGCAGTTCTTC. Translated: CATRRREMHVEQFF. Combining the CDR3 with reference TRBV5-8 and TRBJ2-1 gives the whole variable domain EAGVTQSPTHLIKTRGQQATLRCSPISGHTSVYWYQQALGLGLQFLLWYDEGEERNRGNFPPRFSGRQFPNYSSELNVNALELEDSALYLCATRRREMHVEQFFGPGTRLTVL.

The chain's CDR3 is CASSPDGGANTGELFF. The CDR3 nucleotides are TGTGCCAGCAGCCCAGACGGGGGTGCGAACACCGGGGAGCTGTTTTTT. This chain uses TRBV7-2 with TRBJ2-2; maybe TRBD2 (6 bases). The ends were cut back, 5 bases at V and 0 bases at J, with 13 bases in the middle. Germline CDR1 reads SGHTA; CDR2 reads FQGNSA. The CDR3 spans 16 residues.

This chain connects TRBV11-2 to TRBJ2-4; 10 bases match TRBD1. Germline loops: CDR1 SGHAT, CDR2 FQNNGV. The J segment lost 13 bases and the V segment lost 5 bases, leaving 11 bases of the junction unmatched. The CDR3 is 14 amino acids. This CDR3 reads CASSQTGTGDKQYF. CDR3 nucleotide sequence: TGTGCCAGCAGCCAAACCGGGACAGGGGACAAACAGTACTTC.

The rearrangement uses TRBV7-8 and TRBJ1-3; D call uncertain. V was pared by 5 bases and J by 1 base, with 3 bases between. Germline-derived CDR1 and CDR2 are SGHVS and FQNEAQ. This CDR3 is built from 12 residues. The CDR3 loop is CASSLSGNTIYF. The CDR3 DNA follows: TGTGCCAGCAGCCTATCTGGAAACACCATATATTTT. The complete variable domain, with remaining parts taken from reference TRBV7-8 and TRBJ1-3, reads GAGVSQSPRYKVAKRGQDVALRCDPISGHVSLFWYQQALGQGPEFLTYFQNEAQLDKSGLPSDRFFAERPEGSVSTLKIQRTQQEDSAVYLCASSLSGNTIYFGEGSWLTVV.

The V gene is TRBV29-1, the J gene TRBJ2-3; 7 positions agree with TRBD1. From germline, CDR1 is SQVTM and CDR2 ANQGSEA. With 1 base clipped from V and 11 bases from J, the junction kept 12 bases outside the gene matches. The CDR3 covers 14 residues. CDR3 coding DNA: TGCAGCGTTGAAGTTCAGGCAGGGGGTAGCCGGCAGTATTTT. It yields the protein CSVEVQAGGSRQYF.

The chain combines TRBV10-2 with TRBJ1-6, with D possibly matching TRBD1 (6 bases). The CDR3 is made up of 14 amino acids. Germline V gene sequence: CDR1 WSHSY, CDR2 SAAADI. V was cut by 8 bases and J by 10 bases, with 18 bases left in between. The CDR3 bases are TGCGCCAGCCGAGAAGCCGGGACACTATCACCCCTCCACTTT. Its translation is CASREAGTLSPLHF.

The chain has TRBV18 and TRBJ2-1; 11 nucleotides align to TRBD2. The germline V gene encodes CDR1 KGHSH and CDR2 LQKENI. The V and J ends lost 1 base and 2 bases, in that order; junction bases with no gene match: 4. The length of the CDR3 is 17 residues. The CDR3 sequence: CASSPRLAGGTYNEQFF. Written as DNA, the CDR3 is TGTGCCAGCTCACCACGGCTAGCGGGGGGAACCTACAATGAGCAGTTCTTC.

The chain couples TRBV6-1 to TRBJ1-1; 8 nucleotides agree with TRBD1. The J segment lost 1 base and the V segment lost 5 bases, leaving 3 bases of the junction unmatched. The CDR3 length is 14 residues. CDR1 MNHNS and CDR2 SASEGT come from the germline V gene. The CDR3 DNA reads as TGTGCCAGCAGTCCAGGACAGGGGAACACTGAAGCTTTCTTT. Its protein product is CASSPGQGNTEAFF.